These 3 T cell receptor beta chains share one sample of origin, sequenced in a study of technical replicates of blood from a few donors. Measured with immunoSEQ multiplex PCR; TCRdb has only the in-frame clones, and not every one. The sample lists about 70,000 clones, 85% to 95% occurring once. Material: T cells isolated from PBMCs. Receptors were obtained from a human donor in good health.

The chain links TRBV5-1 to TRBJ1-2; TRBD1 aligns across 7 bases. V trimming: 0 bases; J trimming: 4 bases; junction bases outside the gene matches: 6. Germline CDR1 is SGHRS and CDR2 is YFSETQ. The CDR3 is 15 amino acids. The CDR3 region is CASSLGEGALYGYTF. The DNA for the CDR3 is TGCGCCAGCAGCTTGGGCGAGGGGGCACTCTATGGCTACACCTTC.

This CDR3 is CASSQPGQEQQYF. The CDR3 nucleotides are TGTGCCAGCAGCCAACCGGGACAGGAACAGCAGTACTTC. This sequence joins TRBV5-4 and TRBJ2-7; 8 nucleotides match TRBD1. Per the germline V gene, CDR1 is SGHNT and CDR2 is YYREEE (reference sequence). CDR3 length: 13 amino acids. J lost 8 bases, V lost 4 bases, and 8 bases had no gene match. The whole variable domain, remainder taken from reference TRBV5-4 and TRBJ2-7, is ETGVTQSPTHLIKTRGQQVTLRCSSQSGHNTVSWYQQALGQGPQFIFQYYREEENGRGNFPPRFSGLQFPNYSSELNVNALELDDSALYLCASSQPGQEQQYFGPGTRLTVT.

In its sample, this clone was seen once. The J gene is TRBJ2-7, the V gene TRBV9, with D maybe TRBD2 (5 bases). The CDR3 is 15 residues long. V lost 4 bases and J lost 2, with 16 bases in between. Germline V gives CDR1 SGDLS, CDR2 YYNGEE. The CDR3 region has the DNA TGTGCCAGCAGCCCAAACCGGGATCCTACCTACGAGCAGTACTTC. It is translated as CASSPNRDPTYEQYF.